A single sample is the source of the 28 T cell receptor beta chains below, sequenced in a study of blood T cells in healthy people across ages (dated by TCRdb to the mid-2010s). Receptor amplification or capture employed 5' RACE. Sequenced using an Illumina HiSeq 2500. A second PCR of roughly 6 to 11 cycles was run with a J-beta primer mix and a sample-barcoded 5' primer. TCRdb trimmed the raw reads at Q25, called clones with MiXCR and kept productive beta chains. One record per CDR3 amino acid sequence lists the most common genes and DNA. The sample table lists hundreds of thousands of distinct CDR3 sequences, around 54% of them with a count of one. The ten largest clones represent over 35% of the sample. The source material was blood. The receptors here all came from a man aged 60 to 75 in good health.

V is TRBV9 and J is TRBJ2-1; D may be TRBD1 or TRBD2 (7 bases each). Germline CDR1 and CDR2: SGDLS and YYNGEE. This CDR3 spans 15 amino acids. Between the trimmed V and J ends, which lost 7 bases and 8 bases, there was a span of 22 bases. The CDR3 DNA sequence: TGTGCCAGCGGAAGGGGGGGACAGCCACGGGATGAGCAGTTCTTC. Protein: CASGRGGQPRDEQFF.

This chain joins TRBV12-3 or TRBV12-4 and TRBJ2-7; either TRBD1 or TRBD2 may fit D (5 bases each). This CDR3 has 15 amino acids. Trimming shortened V by 3 bases and J by 1 base, and 13 bases separated the two germline ends. Here the CDR3 reads CASSFLGVGSYEQYF. The CDR3 coding sequence is TGTGCCAGCAGTTTTTTGGGGGTAGGTTCCTACGAGCAGTACTTC.

The chain is built from TRBV15 and TRBJ2-7; D perhaps matches TRBD2 (5 bases). CDR3 length: 15 residues. The ends were cut back, 0 bases at V and 2 bases at J, with 11 bases in the middle. Germline CDR1 reads LNHNV; CDR2 reads YYDKDF (reference sequence). CDR3 in DNA: TGTGCCACCAGCAGAGATATCGGGATAACCTACGAGCAGTACTTC. Translating it yields CATSRDIGITYEQYF.

The J gene is TRBJ2-7, the V gene TRBV6-1; D is unclear. The V end lost 1 base, the J end lost 3 bases, and 10 bases lay between the germline ends. Per the germline V gene, CDR1 is MNHNS and CDR2 is SASEGT. CDR3 length equals 14 residues. CDR3 nucleotides: TGTGCCAGCAGTGAAGACCCCTCCGGCTACGAGCAGTACTTC. The encoded protein is CASSEDPSGYEQYF.

The J gene is TRBJ2-4, the V gene TRBV11-2, with D uncertain. The J call may be mistaken, given a closer DNA end match to TRBJ2-7. This CDR3 region has 14 residues. The V gene's germline CDR1 is SGHAT and CDR2 FQNNGV. The CDR3 reads CASNRETDYTEQYF. CDR3 sequence (DNA): TGTGCCAGCAACCGCGAGACGGATTACACCGAGCAGTACTTC.

CDR3 residues: CASSLTIARFNEQFF. The CDR3 region has the DNA TGTGCCAGCAGCTTAACAATAGCGCGTTTCAATGAGCAGTTCTTC. J is TRBJ2-1 and V is TRBV7-3; D is perhaps TRBD2 (5 bases). V gave up 0 bases and J gave up 6 bases, with 12 bases separating them. Germline CDR1 and CDR2: SGHTA and FQGTGA. The CDR3 spans 15 residues.

This chain links TRBV4-3 with TRBJ2-1, with 9 bases aligning to TRBD2. The CDR3 covers 16 residues. With V trimmed by 4 bases and J by 6 bases, 10 bases remained unmatched. From germline, CDR1 is LGHNA and CDR2 YSLEER. The CDR3, as DNA: TGCGCCAGCAGCCTCGCGAGCGGGGGGTTAGGCAATGAGCAGTTCTTC. It is translated as CASSLASGGLGNEQFF.

The chain combines TRBV5-1 with TRBJ2-5; maybe TRBD2 (6 bases). Trimming left V 3 bases short and J 3 bases short, with 15 bases between. Germline CDR1 is SGHRS and CDR2 is YFSETQ. There are 15 residues in the CDR3. The CDR3: CASSSGRSSEETQYF. In nucleotides, the CDR3 is TGCGCCAGCAGCTCTGGGAGGAGTTCCGAAGAGACCCAGTACTTC.

The chain joins TRBV2 to TRBJ2-3; possible D gene TRBD2, 5 bases. The germline gives CDR1 SNHLY, CDR2 FYNNEI. V dropped 3 bases and J dropped 5 bases, with 18 bases sitting between them. The CDR3 totals 16 residues. The CDR3 region is CASSEAYPLEVDTQYF. The CDR3 region has the DNA TGTGCCAGCAGTGAGGCCTACCCCCTGGAGGTAGATACGCAGTATTTT. The variable domain in full, with the rest retrieved from reference TRBV2 and TRBJ2-3, is EPEVTQTPSHQVTQMGQEVILRCVPISNHLYFYWYRQILGQKVEFLVSFYNNEISEKSEIFDDQFSVERPDGSNFTLKIRSTKLEDSAMYFCASSEAYPLEVDTQYFGPGTRLTVL.

A note on this clonotype: A much bigger clone sits one base away, suggesting this may be a read error. The gene calls are TRBV7-9 and TRBJ2-1; either TRBD1 or TRBD2 may supply D (5 bases each). The CDR3 totals 14 residues. Germline CDR1 and CDR2: SEHNR and FQNEAQ (reference sequence). Trimming shortened V by 2 bases and J by 9 bases, and 14 bases separated the two germline ends. The CDR3 DNA sequence: TGTGCCAGCAGCTTAAGGGGACCCCTCAGTGAGCAGTTCTTC. This encodes CASSLRGPLSEQFF.

V and J are TRBV20-1 and TRBJ2-1; 8 positions agree with TRBD1. Per germline, CDR1 DFQATT and CDR2 SNEGSKA (reference sequence). The CDR3 is made up of 15 amino acids. V trimming: 0 bases; J trimming: 6 bases; junction bases outside the gene matches: 7. This chain's CDR3 is CSARDLGQGRNEQFF. CDR3 sequence (DNA): TGCAGTGCTAGAGATCTAGGACAGGGACGCAATGAGCAGTTCTTC.

This chain links TRBV7-9 with TRBJ1-2; no definite D call. The CDR3 has 11 residues. Trimming removed 11 bases at V and 3 bases at J, with 10 bases between. Germline loops: CDR1 SEHNR, CDR2 FQNEAQ (reference sequence). CDR3 in DNA: TGTGCCTCCCTAGGGTACTATGGCTACACCTTC. As protein: CASLGYYGYTF.

The chain links TRBV2 to TRBJ1-5; no reliable D call. The germline gives CDR1 SNHLY, CDR2 FYNNEI. V was shortened by 7 bases and J by 1 base, with 8 bases between the two germline ends. The CDR3 has 13 residues. This CDR3 is CASMAQSNQPQHF. The CDR3 DNA follows: TGTGCCAGCATGGCCCAGAGCAATCAGCCCCAGCATTTT.

This rearrangement joins TRBV3-1 to TRBJ2-1, with 8 bases matching TRBD2. Germline V gene data show CDR1 as LGHDT and CDR2 as YNNKEL (reference sequence). The CDR3 covers 16 residues. V shed 1 base and J 3 bases; nucleotides not matched to a gene: 5. CDR3: CASSQGIRGGYNEQFF. CDR3 nucleotide sequence: TGTGCCAGCAGCCAAGGTATCCGGGGGGGCTACAATGAGCAGTTCTTC.

The V and J genes are TRBV4-1 and TRBJ1-6; D gene ambiguous. The CDR3 sequence is 14 residues long. Trimming cost V 1 base and J 6 bases, with 7 bases left between them. Germline-derived CDR1 and CDR2 are MGHRA and YSYEKL. CDR3 sequence: CASSQGFSNSPLHF. The CDR3 DNA sequence: TGCGCCAGCAGCCAAGGGTTCAGTAATTCACCCCTCCACTTT.

J is TRBJ2-7 and V is TRBV20-1; no reliable D call. Germline V gives CDR1 DFQATT, CDR2 SNEGSKA (reference sequence). V lost 3 bases and J lost 0, with 6 bases in between. There are 12 residues in the CDR3. The CDR3 DNA sequence: TGCAGTGCTAGCCCCCTCTCCTACGAGCAGTACTTC. Amino acid sequence: CSASPLSYEQYF.

The CDR3 loop is CASSIPGTGRLTEAFF. The CDR3, as DNA: TGTGCCAGCAGCATTCCCGGGACAGGGCGTCTCACTGAAGCTTTCTTT. The chain employs TRBV21-1 and TRBJ1-1; the table assigns TRBD1, which was not confirmed against the DNA. TRBV21-1 is reported as a pseudogene. This CDR3 comprises 16 residues.

This clonotype was seen more than once but under ten times. The chain links TRBV7-2 to TRBJ2-3; TRBD2 agrees at 8 bases. The CDR3 is made up of 14 amino acids. After removal of 2 bases from V and 4 bases from J, the junction contained 2 bases not matched to a gene. Germline-derived CDR1 and CDR2 are SGHTA and FQGNSA. Here the CDR3 reads CASSLQRGPDTQYF. The CDR3 nucleotides are TGTGCCAGCAGCTTACAGCGGGGGCCAGATACGCAGTATTTT.

The CDR3 loop is CASSTAGGLAFF. Here the CDR3 DNA reads TGTGCCAGCAGTACAGCGGGGGGGTTGGCTTTCTTT. The chain is built from TRBV6-6 and TRBJ1-1; tentatively, D is TRBD1 (5 bases). Germline CDR1 is MNHNY and CDR2 is SVGAGI (reference sequence). CDR3 length: 12 amino acids. V lost 5 bases and J 11 bases, leaving 15 bases between the germline ends.

The gene calls are TRBV10-3 and TRBJ1-2; no clear D. Germline V gene data show CDR1 as ENHRY and CDR2 as SYGVKD. V shed 0 bases and J shed 2 bases, with 16 bases lying between them. This CDR3 is built from 17 residues. DNA of the CDR3: TGTGCCATCAGTGAGTCGTTGTCTGACAAGGCGAACTATGGCTACACCTTC. It specifies CAISESLSDKANYGYTF.

The chain joins TRBV2 to TRBJ2-1; D might be TRBD2 (6 bases). Trimming took 3 bases from V and 5 from J, leaving 8 bases between them. The CDR3 consists of 13 residues. Germline V gene lookup returns CDR1 SNHLY and CDR2 FYNNEI. The CDR3 bases are TGTGCCAGCAGTGAGCGGAGGGACAATGAGCAGTTCTTC. This codes for CASSERRDNEQFF.

The CDR3 protein is CASSPIRTGPEAFF. For the CDR3, the DNA is TGTGCCAGCAGCCCCATTAGGACAGGGCCTGAAGCTTTCTTT. This chain links TRBV14 with TRBJ1-1, with 8 bases matching TRBD1. The CDR3 sequence is 14 residues long. Per the germline V gene, CDR1 is SGHDN and CDR2 is FVKESK. The ends lost 4 bases at V and 6 bases at J; junction bases unmatched: 7. The complete variable domain, with remaining parts taken from reference TRBV14 and TRBJ1-1, reads EAGVTQFPSHSVIEKGQTVTLRCDPISGHDNLYWYRRVMGKEIKFLLHFVKESKQDESGMPNNRFLAERTGGTYSTLKVQPAELEDSGVYFCASSPIRTGPEAFFGQGTRLTVV.

This clonotype was counted only a few times. The chain has TRBV10-3 and TRBJ2-1, with 9 bases fitting TRBD1. Germline V lookup: CDR1 ENHRY, CDR2 SYGVKD. J gave up 6 bases and V 4 bases, and 7 bases lay outside the gene matches. The CDR3 runs to 15 residues. CDR3 in amino acids: CAISVWDRAVNEQFF. CDR3 DNA: TGTGCCATCAGTGTTTGGGACAGGGCAGTCAATGAGCAGTTCTTC.

J is TRBJ2-5 and V is TRBV6-2 or TRBV6-3, with 14 bases fitting TRBD2. V shed 5 bases, J shed 5 bases, and the junction held 13 bases outside the gene matches. This CDR3 has 18 residues. Looked up from germline, CDR1 is MNHEY and CDR2 is SVGEGT. CDR3 amino acids: CASSKGLAGGWRRETQYF. The CDR3 coding sequence is TGTGCCAGCAGTAAAGGACTAGCGGGGGGCTGGAGACGGGAGACCCAGTACTTC.

This rearrangement joins TRBV4-1 to TRBJ2-7; tentative D call: TRBD1 (5 bases). CDR3 length: 15 amino acids. Per the germline V gene, CDR1 is MGHRA and CDR2 is YSYEKL. V was cut by 2 bases and J by 0 bases, with 11 bases left in between. The CDR3 loop reads CASSQPQGISYEQYF. CDR3 bases: TGCGCCAGCAGCCAACCTCAGGGAATCTCCTACGAGCAGTACTTC.

The V call is TRBV7-9, the J call TRBJ2-1; D may be TRBD2 (5 bases). The CDR3 loop spans 12 amino acids. Germline CDR1 SEHNR, CDR2 FQNEAQ (reference sequence). V was cut by 3 bases and J by 13 bases, with 13 bases left in between. The CDR3: CASSLDSSSQFF. CDR3 DNA sequence: TGTGCCAGCAGCTTGGACTCGTCTAGCCAGTTCTTC. Based on the CDR3 plus reference TRBV7-9 and TRBJ2-1, the full variable domain is DTGVSQNPRHKITKRGQNVTFRCDPISEHNRLYWYRQTLGQGPEFLTYFQNEAQLEKSRLLSDRFSAERPKGSFSTLEIQRTEQGDSAMYLCASSLDSSSQFFGPGTRLTVL.

The chain joins TRBV6-5 to TRBJ2-7, with TRBD2 as a possible D gene (6 bases). Germline V gene lookup returns CDR1 MNHEY and CDR2 SVGAGI. Trimming pared 5 bases from V and 0 bases from J, leaving 11 bases between. The CDR3 runs 14 residues. The CDR3 region is CASSRAGISYEQYF. The CDR3 DNA is TGTGCCAGCAGTCGGGCGGGGATCTCCTACGAGCAGTACTTC.

The chain combines TRBV12-3 or TRBV12-4 with TRBJ2-1; TRBD2 aligns across 8 bases. Trimming at V came to 6 bases and at J to 10 bases, leaving 14 bases not matched to a gene. CDR3 length equals 15 residues. CDR3 DNA sequence: TGTGCCAGCAGACCGGGACTAGGGGCGCCATCGGAGCAGTTCTTC. Its translation: CASRPGLGAPSEQFF.